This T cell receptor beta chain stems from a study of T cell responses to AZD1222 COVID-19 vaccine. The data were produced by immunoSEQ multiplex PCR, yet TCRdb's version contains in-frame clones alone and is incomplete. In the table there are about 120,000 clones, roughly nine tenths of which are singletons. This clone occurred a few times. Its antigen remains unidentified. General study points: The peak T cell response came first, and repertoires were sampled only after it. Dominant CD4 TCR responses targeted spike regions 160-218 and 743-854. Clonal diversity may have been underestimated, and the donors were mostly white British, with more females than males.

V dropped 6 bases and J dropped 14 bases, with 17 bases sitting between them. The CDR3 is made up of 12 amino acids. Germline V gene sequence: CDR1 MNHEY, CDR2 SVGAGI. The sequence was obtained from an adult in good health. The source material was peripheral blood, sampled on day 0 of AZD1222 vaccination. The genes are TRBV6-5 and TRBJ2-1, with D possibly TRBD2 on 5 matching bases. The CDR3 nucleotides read TGTGCCAGCAGAGGTTCGGGCCCGAGGGAGTTCTTC. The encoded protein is CASRGSGPREFF.